Included here is one TCR beta chain sequence, with context. What it recognizes is unknown. This sample is drawn from a study of CD8+ T cells in alopecia areata. The CDR3 loop spans 15 amino acids. Germline CDR1 is SEHNR and CDR2 is FQNEAQ (reference sequence). Trimming shortened V by 6 bases and J by 9 bases, and 18 bases separated the two germline ends. General study findings and limits: Normal skin contains resident alphabeta T cells, and these are also sequenced in scalp samples. Lesional tissue from the scalp (especially in alopecia totalis/universalis) showed higher clonality than normal scalp. Uncertainty about whether baseline CD8+ expansion is linked to response remains, with one nonresponder. Administration of tofacitinib significantly diminished scalp clonality and expanded CD8+ clones within the top 100.

Treatment specified: oral pan-JAK inhibitor, 5-10 mg twice daily. Investigators isolated RNA and reverse transcribed it into cDNA to act as the sequencing template. Some clones are missing from TCRdb's copy, which holds only in-frame ones; the method was immunoSEQ multiplex PCR. The table includes about 110,000 clones, approximately 54% detected once. J is TRBJ1-6 and V is TRBV7-9, with D perhaps matching TRBD1 (6 bases). This clonotype was sampled from a human donor with alopecia areata. The specimen was CD8+ T cells sorted from blood, collected at week 24, from a patient treated with tofacitinib. CDR3 protein: CASSFQSAGVSPLHF. CDR3 DNA: TGTGCCAGCAGTTTTCAGTCGGCAGGGGTTTCACCCCTCCACTTT.